This T cell receptor (beta chain) was identified in a study of CD8+ T cells in alopecia areata. Study-wide results and caveats: Persistence of many expanded lesional clones was seen in scalp and blood during tofacitinib.

The authors extracted RNA and reverse transcribed it into cDNA as the sequencing template. Sequencing was performed with immunoSEQ multiplex PCR; in TCRdb, only in-frame clones are kept and a portion is missing. The data contain approximately 210,000 clones, roughly three fifths of them singletons. The sample holds one count of this clone. What it recognizes is unknown. J lost 5 bases, V lost 5 bases, and 10 bases had no gene match. CDR1 is LNHDA and CDR2 is SQIVND in the germline V gene (reference sequence). The CDR3 is 15 residues long. The sample's treatment: oral pan-JAK inhibitor, 5-10 mg twice daily. Sorting separated CD4+ and CD8+ T cells out of PBMCs.

This specimen consisted of CD4+ T cells sorted from blood, obtained around week 42, from a patient treated with tofacitinib. This TCR came from a human donor with alopecia areata. The chain links TRBV19 to TRBJ2-7; 9 positions agree with TRBD1. In DNA form, the CDR3 reads TGTGCCAGTAGTCCGGCCGGGACAGGGTCCCACGAGCAGTACTTC. Translated: CASSPAGTGSHEQYF.